This TCR beta chain was captured by sequencing in a study of tumor and adjacent non-tumor tissue in lung cancer (dated 2018 in TCRdb). Background for the entire study: The cohort included about a dozen adenocarcinoma, a couple of squamous cell carcinoma and 1 small cell lung cancer patients. Ages among the 15 or so patients ranged from roughly 30 to 85 years, there were roughly 10 men and 5 women, and disease was at TNM stage I to III. A total of approximately 120,000,000 productive TCRbeta reads were generated by sequencing, corresponding to an average of roughly 4.1 million reads per sample. The study compared bulk TCRbeta repertoires from lung tumor tissue and matched distant non-tumor lung tissue of approximately 15 lung cancer patients. For each patient, one tumor sample and one normal lung sample were taken, giving approximately 30 paired specimens that underwent TCRbeta CDR3 sequencing. The study at large found these results: TCR diversity was significantly higher in younger patients, and greater tumor TCR diversity was associated with shorter overall survival and shorter disease-free survival. In normal lung, the top 100 clones accounted for a significantly larger cumulative share of the repertoire than in tumor tissue. Tumor tissue showed significantly greater TCR diversity (inverse Simpson) than normal lung tissue (roughly 390 vs 170, P = 0.0075, Mann-Whitney U test). Because peripheral blood was not sequenced, blood TCRbeta repertoires in the lung cancer patients of the study were not examined. Only around 15 patients were included in the cohort, and the need for larger samples and more detailed clinical data was noted by the authors. Neither the sequencing platform nor unique molecular identifiers are named or mentioned anywhere in the methods.

RNA was extracted from bulk unsorted tissue and checked for quality with a NanoDrop ND-1000 and an Agilent 2100. The normal lung samples consisted of distant non-tumor tissue collected more than 3 cm from the tumor edge. All donors had newly diagnosed lung cancer, had not received prior chemotherapy, and were admitted for thoracic surgery in China between August and November 2014. The study excluded patients who had received radiotherapy or chemotherapy before or who had another cancer at the same time. Surgical tissue pieces of about 1-2.2 cm3 were preserved in RNAlater solution and stored at -80 °C until use. The receptor library was made with multiplex PCR. Instrument on record: Illumina HiSeq 2500. TCRbeta libraries were constructed through three rounds of nested PCR with primers (Table S4) according to protocols adapted from ARM-PCR. Before sequencing, PCR products of 200-500 bp were cut from the gel and purified using the QIAquick gel extraction kit. On the study's bioinformatics: Trimmomatic was used to clean the reads, FLASH merged the cleaned reads into complete CDR3 sequences, and MiTCR assigned the sequences to V(D)J germline segments. Clonal diversity was computed as the inverse Simpson's index with VDJtools. A read counted as productive if the sequence was in-frame and lacked a premature stop codon. The raw public data were reprocessed by TCRdb itself: fastp quality trimming at Q25, MiXCR clonotype calling, in-frame beta chains only. Every distinct CDR3 protein forms one entry, paired with its most common genes and DNA. These V and J calls derive from TCRdb rather than the authors' analysis. Within this sample are 35,000 to 55,000 distinct CDR3 sequences, with around three fifths of them counted one time only. The ten largest clones represent over 40% of the sample.

For this clonotype: Its target antigen remains unknown. One end of the junction does not line up with germline, which may come from a read error.

The germline V gene (reference sequence) sets CDR1 to GTSNPN and CDR2 to SVGIG. The CDR3 goes from the cysteine to the phenylalanine over 12 residues. The only DNA kept is the CDR3, 36 bases in frame from the first base. The sequenced material came from distant non-tumor lung tissue. In this chain, TRBV30 is recombined with TRBJ2-2, with a tentative D gene TRBD2 over 6 matching bases. The receptor comes from a man aged 45-65 years with non-small cell lung cancer. The CDR3 is CASDRYTGGLFF. The bases are TGTGCCTCTGATAGATACACCGGGGGGCTGTTTTTT.